This is a list of T cell receptor beta chains from one sample in a study of T cell changes during pregnancy in multiple sclerosis. TCRdb's table, derived via immunoSEQ multiplex PCR, lists solely in-frame clones and lacks some. Of tens of thousands of clones listed, more than 90% are singletons. This specimen consisted of peripheral blood, obtained in the third trimester of pregnancy. These receptor sequences come from a female donor in good health, enrolled as a control in a pregnancy study. Both conserved end residues are part of each CDR3. The order of the fields is J gene, clone size, V gene, D gene, CDR3 DNA, CDR3 protein. D genes are given only for firm matches. Size tells how often a clone was seen (once, few, many) or the class of an expanded clone, and some rows leave it out.

>TRBJ2-3|.|TRBV4-3|.
TGCGCCAGCAGCCAGCCAGGGGTAGATACGCAGTATTTT
CASSQPGVDTQYF
>TRBJ2-7|.|TRBV10-2|.
TGCGCCAGCAGTACACAGGGAAGTCGCGACGAGCAGTACTTC
CASSTQGSRDEQYF
>TRBJ1-4|once|TRBV7-9|.
TGTGCCAGCAGCTTACGACAAACAACTAATGAAAAACTGTTTTTT
CASSLRQTTNEKLFF
>TRBJ1-5|.|TRBV19|TRBD1
TGTGCCAGTAGTTCCGAGGACAGGGGGCGCTCGGGTAGCCAGCCCCAGCATTTT
CASSSEDRGRSGSQPQHF
>TRBJ2-6|.|TRBV5-6|TRBD1
TGTGCCAGCAGCTCACCGGGACAGGGAATCTCTGGGGCCAACGTCCTGACTTTC
CASSSPGQGISGANVLTF
>TRBJ1-2|.|TRBV9|.
TGTGCCAGCAGCGAAACCGGGACACCATATGGCTACACCTTC
CASSETGTPYGYTF
>TRBJ1-2|.|TRBV7-8|.
TGTGCCAGCAGCTTAGGCGCAGGAGGAGACTATGGCTACACCTTC
CASSLGAGGDYGYTF
>TRBJ2-1|.|TRBV10-3|TRBD2
TGTGCCATCAGTGAGTCAACGGGGGGGCAGATCCATGAGCAGTTCTTC
CAISESTGGQIHEQFF
>TRBJ1-2|.|TRBV27|TRBD1
TGTGCCAGCAGCATTGACAGGGGGACGGGCTACACCTTC
CASSIDRGTGYTF
>TRBJ1-4|.|TRBV2|.
TGTGCCAGCAGTGAAGCCGGTTCAGGGTGGCCAACTAATGAAAAACTGTTTTTT
CASSEAGSGWPTNEKLFF
>TRBJ2-1|once|TRBV4-2|TRBD2
TGTGCCAGCAGCGAGGGACTAGCGGGAGTCGATGAGCAGTTCTTC
CASSEGLAGVDEQFF
>TRBJ1-2|.|TRBV6-4|TRBD1
TGTGCCAGCAAGCGGGACAGGGGGATCTATGGCTACACCTTC
CASKRDRGIYGYTF
>TRBJ2-7|.|TRBV2|TRBD1
TGTGCCAGCAGTGATCCATTACAGGGGATGCCCTACGAGCAGTACTTC
CASSDPLQGMPYEQYF
>TRBJ2-5|.|TRBV14|.
TGTGCCAGCAGCCAAGGGGCCAGGTCGGAGACCCAGTACTTC
CASSQGARSETQYF
>TRBJ2-7|.|TRBV28|.
TGTGCCAGCAGTAGCCCCCCCACTAAACGCTACGAGCAGTACTTC
CASSSPPTKRYEQYF
>TRBJ2-1|.|TRBV6-5|.
TGTGCCAGCAGTTACTCGGAGGGACCCCGTGAGCAGTTCTTC
CASSYSEGPREQFF
>TRBJ1-1|.|TRBV5-6|TRBD1
TGTGCCAGCAGTTCATTCGGACAGGGGGGAAGGAACACTGAAGCTTTCTTT
CASSSFGQGGRNTEAFF
>TRBJ2-3|.|TRBV19|TRBD1
TGTGCCAGTAGTATGGGGCTGACAGGGGTCACAGATACGCAGTATTTT
CASSMGLTGVTDTQYF
>TRBJ2-7|.|TRBV5-6|.
TGTGCCAGCAGCCAAGAGGCAGGGGTGTCCGAGCAGTACTTC
CASSQEAGVSEQYF
>TRBJ2-7|.|TRBV19|TRBD1
TGTGCCAGTAGTACAATGGGACAGGGGCTCCACGAGCAGTACTTC
CASSTMGQGLHEQYF
>TRBJ2-3|.|TRBV15|TRBD2
TGTGCCACCAGCAGGGGTACAACGGGACTAGCAGATACGCAGTATTTT
CATSRGTTGLADTQYF
>TRBJ2-1|.|TRBV7-8|.
TGTGCCAGCAGCTTAGGGACTATAGGGGCGTACAATGAGCAGTTCTTC
CASSLGTIGAYNEQFF
>TRBJ1-6|.|TRBV4-2|TRBD1
TGTGCCAGCAGCCAAGCGCACAGGGGTTATAATTCACCCCTCCACTTT
CASSQAHRGYNSPLHF